Presented here are 20 T cell receptor beta chains from one specimen sequenced in a study of T cells in Graves' hyperthyroidism and ophthalmopathy. Using RNA transcripts as the source, TCR beta CDR3 regions were amplified. HTBI primers drove first-round RT-PCR of the TCR CDR3. MiXCR was run by TCRdb on the multiplex PCR reads, yielding one entry per CDR3 protein. The table shows about 570,000 distinct CDR3 sequences, with 13% to 15% occurring only once. The specimen sequenced was blood. The receptors originated from a middle-aged woman with Graves' hyperthyroidism.

V gene TRBV4-1 combines with J gene TRBJ1-6, with 7 bases fitting TRBD1. Trimming removed 7 bases from V and 5 bases from J; junction bases left unmatched: 5. The CDR3 loop spans 14 amino acids. The V gene's germline CDR1 is MGHRA and CDR2 YSYEKL. The CDR3 sequence: CASTQGGNNSPLHF. CDR3 DNA sequence: TGCGCCAGCACCCAGGGGGGGAATAATTCACCCCTCCACTTT.

The rearrangement links TRBV14 to TRBJ2-1, with TRBD1 matching over 7 bases. The CDR3 is 18 amino acids. Germline CDR1 reads SGHDN; CDR2 reads FVKESK. Trimming removed 2 bases from V and 8 bases from J; junction bases left unmatched: 18. Here the CDR3 DNA reads TGTGCCAGCAGCCAAATCCGCCGCTGGGCAGGGGGTGGCGATGAGCAGTTCTTC. Its protein is CASSQIRRWAGGGDEQFF.

The chain joins TRBV11-1 to TRBJ2-7, with D tentatively TRBD2 (6 bases). Germline CDR1 is SGHAT and CDR2 is FQDESV (reference sequence). The CDR3 loop spans 18 amino acids. The V end lost 3 bases, the J end lost 4 bases, and 25 bases lay between the germline ends. The chain's CDR3 is CASSFRPSGDFRKYEQYF. The DNA for the CDR3 is TGTGCCAGCAGCTTTAGACCCTCGGGGGATTTTAGAAAGTACGAGCAGTACTTC.

This chain joins TRBV3-1 and TRBJ2-2; the match to TRBD2 covers 9 bases. The CDR3 is made up of 16 amino acids. J gave up 5 bases and V 4 bases, and 8 bases lay outside the gene matches. CDR1 and CDR2 from the germline V gene are LGHDT and YNNKEL (reference sequence). The CDR3 here is CASSLRGGERTGELFF. CDR3 sequence (DNA): TGTGCCAGCAGCCTCCGCGGGGGGGAGAGGACCGGGGAGCTGTTTTTT.

This clonotype was counted only a few times. The J gene is TRBJ2-3, the V gene TRBV12-3 or TRBV12-4; 7 bases match TRBD1. CDR3 length: 11 amino acids. Unmatched junction bases numbered 4, after V lost 6 bases and J lost 10 bases. In nucleotides, the CDR3 is TGTGCCAGCAGCGACAGGGTCGCGCAGTATTTT. It yields the protein CASSDRVAQYF.

This clonotype came up many times. V and J are TRBV2 and TRBJ2-3; tentative D call: TRBD1 (6 bases). Germline V gene data show CDR1 as SNHLY and CDR2 as FYNNEI. The V end lost 3 bases, the J end lost 5 bases, and 15 bases lay between the germline ends. The CDR3 is 15 amino acids. CDR3: CASSDLGQVVDTQYF. The CDR3 DNA follows: TGTGCCAGCAGTGATTTGGGACAAGTGGTAGATACGCAGTATTTT.

This clonotype was found many times. The J gene is TRBJ2-1, the V gene TRBV3-1; the D is unclear. The CDR3 length is 13 residues. V lost 1 base and J 6 bases, leaving 7 bases between the germline ends. In germline, CDR1 is LGHDT, CDR2 YNNKEL (reference sequence). For the CDR3, the DNA is TGTGCCAGCAGCCAAGGCAGAGCCAATGAGCAGTTCTTC. It specifies CASSQGRANEQFF.

This clonotype appeared many times. This rearrangement joins TRBV20-1 to TRBJ1-2; 8 bases are a match to TRBD1. The CDR3 is 14 residues long. CDR1 is DFQATT and CDR2 is SNEGSKA in the germline V gene (reference sequence). The trim removed 2 bases at V and 6 bases at J, leaving 8 bases unmatched. This CDR3 reads CSARPTGVLHGYTF. Written as DNA, the CDR3 is TGCAGTGCTAGACCGACAGGGGTATTGCATGGCTACACCTTC.

This clonotype was detected many times. The J gene is TRBJ1-2, the V gene TRBV6-1, with TRBD1 matching 7 bases. With 11 bases clipped from V and 3 bases from J, the junction kept 15 bases outside the gene matches. Germline CDR1 is MNHNS and CDR2 is SASEGT. This CDR3 has 15 residues. The CDR3 DNA is TGTGCCGGAGCCTTTGGACAGGTTGGGGACTATGGCTACACCTTC. This codes for CAGAFGQVGDYGYTF.

Worth noting for this clonotype: This may be a read error: a much more frequent sequence differs by one nucleotide. J is TRBJ2-3 and V is TRBV5-1; D is unclear. This CDR3 is built from 15 residues. Per germline, CDR1 SGHRS and CDR2 YFSETQ. With 2 bases removed from V and 0 bases from J, the gap between germline ends came to 10 bases. The CDR3 region has the DNA TGCGCCAGCAGCTTTTCGGCAGAAAGCACAGATACGCAGTATTTT. Translated: CASSFSAESTDTQYF.

This clonotype was recorded a few times. This chain joins TRBV4-1 and TRBJ2-2; D is uncertain. This CDR3 spans 14 amino acids. Germline V lookup: CDR1 MGHRA, CDR2 YSYEKL. V shed 0 bases and J shed 7 bases, with 9 bases lying between them. CDR3 residues: CASSQEARGGELFF. CDR3 nucleotides: TGCGCCAGCAGCCAAGAAGCCCGCGGCGGGGAGCTGTTTTTT.

Many counts were recorded for this clonotype. The rearrangement links TRBV12-3 or TRBV12-4 to TRBJ1-5; 9 nucleotides align to TRBD1. The CDR3 spans 16 residues. The V gene end was trimmed by 10 bases and the J gene end by 0 bases; junction bases not matched to a gene: 10. DNA for the CDR3: TGTGCCACCACCCCCGACAGGGGGGATAGCAATCAGCCCCAGCATTTT. It specifies CATTPDRGDSNQPQHF.

This clonotype was seen many times. The V gene is TRBV30, the J gene TRBJ1-1; 9 bases agree with TRBD1. The V gene's germline CDR1 is GTSNPN and CDR2 SVGIG (reference sequence). V shed 4 bases, J shed 0 bases, and the junction held 9 bases outside the gene matches. The CDR3 has 16 amino acids. The DNA of the CDR3 is TGTGCCTGGAATTATCCCGGACAGGGGCTGAACACTGAAGCTTTCTTT. Its protein is CAWNYPGQGLNTEAFF.

The sample holds many counts of this clonotype. The chain couples TRBV2 to TRBJ2-2; 7 positions agree with TRBD2. Germline CDR1 reads SNHLY; CDR2 reads FYNNEI. The CDR3 length is 13 residues. The J segment lost 5 bases and the V segment lost 6 bases, leaving 3 bases of the junction unmatched. The CDR3 sequence: CASRKAGTGELFF. CDR3 bases: TGTGCCAGCAGGAAAGCGGGAACCGGGGAGCTGTTTTTT. The full variable domain, its missing parts supplied by reference TRBV2 and TRBJ2-2, is EPEVTQTPSHQVTQMGQEVILRCVPISNHLYFYWYRQILGQKVEFLVSFYNNEISEKSEIFDDQFSVERPDGSNFTLKIRSTKLEDSAMYFCASRKAGTGELFFGEGSRLTVL.

The V and J genes are TRBV25-1 and TRBJ1-5; a possible D gene is TRBD1 (6 bases). This CDR3 is built from 14 residues. V was cut by 8 bases and J by 3 bases, with 14 bases left in between. CDR1 is MGHDK, CDR2 SYGVNS, per germline. The CDR3 sequence: CASGDTGFNQPQHF. CDR3 nucleotides: TGTGCCAGCGGGGATACAGGGTTCAATCAGCCCCAGCATTTT.

In this sample, this clonotype turned up a few times. V and J are TRBV29-1 and TRBJ2-1, with 8 bases lining up with TRBD1. This CDR3 contains 18 residues. Unmatched junction bases numbered 18, after V lost 8 bases and J lost 0 bases. In germline, CDR1 is SQVTM, CDR2 ANQGSEA. The DNA of the CDR3 is TGCAGCACCGGGCCAGGACAGGGATTTTCTAGCTCCTACAATGAGCAGTTCTTC. This codes for CSTGPGQGFSSSYNEQFF.

As regards this clonotype: A clone one base away is much larger, so this may be a read error. The chain couples TRBV7-6 to TRBJ2-5, with D hard to call. This CDR3 comprises 13 residues. Trimming removed 5 bases from V and 4 bases from J, with 11 bases in between. CDR1 is SGHVS and CDR2 is FNYEAQ in the germline V gene. In nucleotides, the CDR3 is TGTGCCAGCAGCCCCTCCTTGTTAGAGACCCAGTACTTC. Its protein is CASSPSLLETQYF. Drawing the rest from reference TRBV7-6 and TRBJ2-5, the complete variable domain is GAGVSQSPRYKVTKRGQDVALRCDPISGHVSLYWYRQALGQGPEFLTYFNYEAQQDKSGLPNDRFSAERPEGSISTLTIQRTEQRDSAMYRCASSPSLLETQYFGPGTRLLVL.

In this sample, this clonotype turned up many times. This rearrangement joins TRBV5-1 to TRBJ2-2; the D is unclear. V was shortened by 1 base and J by 4 bases, with 5 bases between the two germline ends. In germline, CDR1 is SGHRS, CDR2 YFSETQ. This CDR3 comprises 13 residues. The CDR3 sequence is CASSLQRTGELFF. The CDR3 DNA reads as TGCGCCAGCAGCTTGCAGCGCACCGGGGAGCTGTTTTTT.

A word on this clonotype: Given a much more abundant clone one base away, this may be a read error. J is TRBJ2-2 and V is TRBV6-6; TRBD2 agrees at 9 bases. Germline CDR1 MNHNY, CDR2 SVGAGI (reference sequence). The V gene end was trimmed by 0 bases and the J gene end by 5 bases; junction bases not matched to a gene: 13. The CDR3 has 19 amino acids. CDR3 residues: CASSYSMALAGSLTGELFF. CDR3 coding DNA: TGTGCCAGCAGTTACTCGATGGCACTAGCGGGTTCCCTAACCGGGGAGCTGTTTTTT.

The chain links TRBV9 to TRBJ1-4; the D is unclear. CDR1 and CDR2 from the germline V gene are SGDLS and YYNGEE. V dropped 0 bases and J dropped 4 bases, with 10 bases sitting between them. CDR3 length: 15 amino acids. The CDR3 nucleotides read TGTGCCAGCAGCGTAGAAGCTGGGTTTAATGAAAAACTGTTTTTT. The encoded protein is CASSVEAGFNEKLFF.